This TCR beta chain was recovered during a study of T cell changes during pregnancy in multiple sclerosis (dated 2019 in TCRdb). Background for the entire study: The study examined how the T cell repertoire changed over the course of pregnancy in women with multiple sclerosis.

Library creation used the immunoSEQ multiplex PCR assay. TCRdb limited this immuneACCESS table to in-frame rearrangements with V and J called. A share of clones is missing; checked studies link under half to unresolved V genes, and the rest is unexplained. This sample gives about 72,000 clones in total; 75% to 95% of them show up just once. The biggest ten clones account for less than 0.85% of the sample. A word on this clone: Which antigen it targets is not known. Nothing much larger sits one base from this clone, and base qualities are not available.

The starting material was peripheral blood, obtained in the third trimester of pregnancy. The clonotype originates from a female donor in good health, enrolled as a control in a pregnancy study.

The DNA sequence is given as TGTGCCAGCTCATTAGGGACAGGGGATGGCTACACCTTC. Translation gives CASSLGTGDGYTF. The chain uses TRBV18 and TRBJ1-2, and TRBD1 aligns with 10 junction nucleotides. The junction shows trimming of 5 bases on V and 6 bases on J, and the gene matches do not reach 3 bases of it. Per the germline V gene, KGHSH is the CDR1 and LQKENI is the CDR2. The CDR3 numbers 13 residues from cysteine through phenylalanine. This entry keeps only the CDR3 DNA: 39 bases, framed from base 1.